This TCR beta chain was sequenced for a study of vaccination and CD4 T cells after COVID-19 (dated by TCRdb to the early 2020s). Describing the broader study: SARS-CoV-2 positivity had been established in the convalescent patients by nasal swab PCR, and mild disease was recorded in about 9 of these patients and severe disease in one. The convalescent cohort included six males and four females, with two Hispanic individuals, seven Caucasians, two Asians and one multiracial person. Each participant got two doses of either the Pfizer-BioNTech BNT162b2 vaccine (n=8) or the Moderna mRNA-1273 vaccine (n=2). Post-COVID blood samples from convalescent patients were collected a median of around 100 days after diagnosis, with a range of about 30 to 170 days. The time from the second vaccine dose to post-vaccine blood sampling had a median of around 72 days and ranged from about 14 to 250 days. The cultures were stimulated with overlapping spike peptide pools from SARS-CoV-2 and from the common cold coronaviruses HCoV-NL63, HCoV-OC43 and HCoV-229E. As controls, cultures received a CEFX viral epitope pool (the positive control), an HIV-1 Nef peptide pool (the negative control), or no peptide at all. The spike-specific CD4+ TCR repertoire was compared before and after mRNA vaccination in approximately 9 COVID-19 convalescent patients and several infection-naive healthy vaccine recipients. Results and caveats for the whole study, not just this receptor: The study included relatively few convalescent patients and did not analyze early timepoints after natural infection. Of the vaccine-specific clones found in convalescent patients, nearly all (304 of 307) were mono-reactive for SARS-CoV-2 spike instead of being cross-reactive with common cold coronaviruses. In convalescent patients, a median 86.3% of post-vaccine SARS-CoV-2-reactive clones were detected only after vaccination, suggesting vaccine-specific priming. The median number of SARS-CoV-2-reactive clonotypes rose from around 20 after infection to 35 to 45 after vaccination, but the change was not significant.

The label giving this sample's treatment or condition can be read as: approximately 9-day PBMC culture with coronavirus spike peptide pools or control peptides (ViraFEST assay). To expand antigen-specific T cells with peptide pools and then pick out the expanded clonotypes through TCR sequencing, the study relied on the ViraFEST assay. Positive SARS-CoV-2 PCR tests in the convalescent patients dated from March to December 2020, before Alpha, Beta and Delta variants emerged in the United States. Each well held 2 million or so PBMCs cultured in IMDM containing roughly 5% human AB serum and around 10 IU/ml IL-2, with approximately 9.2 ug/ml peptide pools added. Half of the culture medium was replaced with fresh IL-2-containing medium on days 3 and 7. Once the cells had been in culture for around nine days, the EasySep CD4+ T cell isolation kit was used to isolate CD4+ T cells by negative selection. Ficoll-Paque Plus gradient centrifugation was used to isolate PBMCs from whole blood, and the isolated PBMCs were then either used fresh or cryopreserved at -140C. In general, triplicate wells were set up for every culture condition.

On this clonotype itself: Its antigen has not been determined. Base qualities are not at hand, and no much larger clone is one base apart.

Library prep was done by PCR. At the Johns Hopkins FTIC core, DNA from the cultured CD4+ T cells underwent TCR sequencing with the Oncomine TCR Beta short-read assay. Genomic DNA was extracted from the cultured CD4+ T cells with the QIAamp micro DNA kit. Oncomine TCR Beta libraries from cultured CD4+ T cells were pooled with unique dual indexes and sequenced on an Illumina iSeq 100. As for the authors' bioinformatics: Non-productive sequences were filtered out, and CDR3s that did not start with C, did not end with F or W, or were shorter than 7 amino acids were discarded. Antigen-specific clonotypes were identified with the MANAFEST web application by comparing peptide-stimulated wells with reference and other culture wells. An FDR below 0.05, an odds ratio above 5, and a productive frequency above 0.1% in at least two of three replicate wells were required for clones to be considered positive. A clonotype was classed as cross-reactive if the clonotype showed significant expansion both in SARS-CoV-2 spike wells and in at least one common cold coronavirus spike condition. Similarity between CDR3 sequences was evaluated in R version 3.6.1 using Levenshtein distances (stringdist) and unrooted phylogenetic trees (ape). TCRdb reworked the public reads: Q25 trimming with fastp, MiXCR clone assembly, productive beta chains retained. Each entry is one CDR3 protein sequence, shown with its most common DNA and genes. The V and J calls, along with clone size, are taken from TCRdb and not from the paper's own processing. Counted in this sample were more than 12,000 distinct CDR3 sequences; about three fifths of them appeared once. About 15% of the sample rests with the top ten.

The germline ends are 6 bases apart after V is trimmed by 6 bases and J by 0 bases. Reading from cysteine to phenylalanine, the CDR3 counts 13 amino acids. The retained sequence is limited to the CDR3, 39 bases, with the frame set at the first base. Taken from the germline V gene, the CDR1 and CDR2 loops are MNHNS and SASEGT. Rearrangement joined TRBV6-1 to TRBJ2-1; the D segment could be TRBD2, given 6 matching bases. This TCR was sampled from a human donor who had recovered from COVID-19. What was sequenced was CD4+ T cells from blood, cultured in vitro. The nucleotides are TGTGCCAGCAGGGACTACTCCTACAATGAGCAGTTCTTC. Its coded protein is CASRDYSYNEQFF.